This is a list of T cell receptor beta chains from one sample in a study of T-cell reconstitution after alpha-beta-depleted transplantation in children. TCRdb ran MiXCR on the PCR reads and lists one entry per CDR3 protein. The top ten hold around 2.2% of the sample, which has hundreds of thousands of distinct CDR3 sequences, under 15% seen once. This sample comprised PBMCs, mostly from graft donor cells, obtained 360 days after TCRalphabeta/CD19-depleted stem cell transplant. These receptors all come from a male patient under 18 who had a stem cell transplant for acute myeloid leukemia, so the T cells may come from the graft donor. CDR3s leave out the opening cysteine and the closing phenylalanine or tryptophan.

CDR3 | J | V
AISESRGREKLF | TRBJ1-4 | TRBV10-3
ASSYSLGGSSYNSPLH | TRBJ1-6 | TRBV6-5
ASSLTSGGAPEQY | TRBJ2-7 | TRBV5-1
ASSLELGQYNEQF | TRBJ2-1 | TRBV7-9
ASSWDRADTQY | TRBJ2-3 | TRBV28
ASKAGAETQY | TRBJ2-5 | TRBV12-3/TRBV12-4
ASSFSSGSSYEQY | TRBJ2-7 | TRBV12-3/TRBV12-4
ASSQYRDSTYEQY | TRBJ2-7 | TRBV6-1
ASRRSGLADHYNEQF | TRBJ2-1 | TRBV3-1
ASRTSGAYNEQF | TRBJ2-1 | TRBV10-2
ASSTGIYKNIQY | TRBJ2-4 | TRBV19
SARLPGLITDTQY | TRBJ2-3 | TRBV20-1
ASRPYGRDPLEQF | TRBJ2-1 | TRBV28
ASSYAQGKRQSYEQY | TRBJ2-7 | TRBV7-8
ASKRRTDTQY | TRBJ2-3 | TRBV12-3/TRBV12-4
ASSPHNEQF | TRBJ2-1 | TRBV9
SARSKPLVWPYNEQF | TRBJ2-1 | TRBV20-1
ASSPGWGYEQY | TRBJ2-7 | TRBV7-6
ASSQDLAGEREQY | TRBJ2-7 | TRBV4-2
TVGGGLYGYT | TRBJ1-2 | TRBV29-1
ASSLVRGASQY | TRBJ2-5 | TRBV7-8
ASRAYVASGFMNEQF | TRBJ2-1 | TRBV7-9
SAIEQLAGGTGQEQF | TRBJ2-1 | TRBV20-1
ASSPRVAGTDTQY | TRBJ2-3 | TRBV14
ATSAGGWNEQF | TRBJ2-1 | TRBV24-1
SVSSGEQF | TRBJ2-1 | TRBV29-1
ASRRLAGGHYTDTQY | TRBJ2-3 | TRBV6-2/TRBV6-3
ATSRVTDGTEAF | TRBJ1-1 | TRBV15
ASSLRHPEAF | TRBJ1-1 | TRBV12-3/TRBV12-4
ASSSPLRAIGPNEQF | TRBJ2-1 | TRBV6-5
ASSPRIGPNEKLF | TRBJ1-4 | TRBV23-1
ASSPLWTKGYT | TRBJ1-2 | TRBV18
SAFRTPYEQY | TRBJ2-7 | TRBV20-1
ATSADLGPGTVGNTGELF | TRBJ2-2 | TRBV24-1
ASSSQAGSYNEQF | TRBJ2-1 | TRBV7-3
SALPGQGYEQY | TRBJ2-7 | TRBV29-1
ASRAGGLNEQF | TRBJ2-1 | TRBV9
SVGTGVREEKLF | TRBJ1-4 | TRBV29-1
SARGRRGRDYEQY | TRBJ2-7 | TRBV20-1
ASSLGAAPEAF | TRBJ1-1 | TRBV7-8
ASSAQGTSTTRSSYNEQF | TRBJ2-1 | TRBV9
SARVGQWVETQY | TRBJ2-5 | TRBV20-1
ASSPKGTPTGELF | TRBJ2-2 | TRBV19
SSRTSGQETQY | TRBJ2-5 | TRBV20-1
SARESDRTTSGANVLT | TRBJ2-6 | TRBV20-1
AISEPGQPTYQETQY | TRBJ2-5 | TRBV10-3
SARVGWSIYEQY | TRBJ2-7 | TRBV20-1
ASTGTVGEQY | TRBJ2-7 | TRBV19
SVRRGLVDEQF | TRBJ2-1 | TRBV29-1
ASSLRQGYSYEQY | TRBJ2-7 | TRBV5-1
SVDEVSTDTQY | TRBJ2-3 | TRBV29-1
ASSFLGGSRNTGELF | TRBJ2-2 | TRBV7-8
ASSLGFWGSGLPGYEQY | TRBJ2-7 | TRBV11-1
ASSTGTGFGEQY | TRBJ2-7 | TRBV28
ASSLTSTGSYNEQF | TRBJ2-1 | TRBV7-2
ASSLIWIRDSGANVLT | TRBJ2-6 | TRBV28
ASSPDSQASGIRETQY | TRBJ2-5 | TRBV11-2
ASSLDEVFYEQY | TRBJ2-7 | TRBV7-2
RAAPGGDPDEQY | TRBJ2-7 | TRBV20-1